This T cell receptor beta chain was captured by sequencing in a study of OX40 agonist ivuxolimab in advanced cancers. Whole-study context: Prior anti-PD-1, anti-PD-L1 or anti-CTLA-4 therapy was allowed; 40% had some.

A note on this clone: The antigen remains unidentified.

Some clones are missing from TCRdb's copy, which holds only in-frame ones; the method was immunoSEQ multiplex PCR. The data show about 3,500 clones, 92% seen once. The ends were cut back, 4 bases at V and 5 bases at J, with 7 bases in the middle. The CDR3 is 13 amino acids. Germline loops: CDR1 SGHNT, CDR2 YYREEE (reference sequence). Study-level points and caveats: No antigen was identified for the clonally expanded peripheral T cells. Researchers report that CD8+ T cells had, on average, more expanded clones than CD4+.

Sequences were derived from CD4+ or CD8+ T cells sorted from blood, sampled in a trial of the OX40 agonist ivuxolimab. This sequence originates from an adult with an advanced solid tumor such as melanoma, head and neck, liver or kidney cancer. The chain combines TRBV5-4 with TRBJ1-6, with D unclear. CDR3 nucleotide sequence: TGTGCCAGCAGCGTAGAGAATAATTCACCCCTCCACTTT. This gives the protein CASSVENNSPLHF.